This TCR beta chain was found in a study of blood T cell repertoires in COVID-19. Study information: PBMCs, B-cell-depleted T cells, or T cells were the source of the cDNA or gDNA that made up the material.

This clone appeared a single time. The germline CDR1 and CDR2 sequences are MNHEY and SVGAGI. With 6 bases clipped from V and 5 bases from J, the junction kept 9 bases outside the gene matches. This CDR3 comprises 15 residues. Sequencing was performed with immunoSEQ multiplex PCR; in TCRdb, only in-frame clones are kept and a portion is missing. This sample has tens of thousands of clones, with 84% found just once. V and J are TRBV6-5 and TRBJ2-1; the match to TRBD2 covers 8 bases. This clonotype originated in a man aged 35 to 55 with acute or convalescent COVID-19. Specimen: peripheral blood. The CDR3 spells CASRNGGGIDNEQFF. CDR3 in DNA: TGTGCCAGCAGGAACGGGGGGGGGATTGACAATGAGCAGTTCTTC.